These 23 T cell receptor beta chains originate from one sample sequenced in a study of T cells after yellow fever vaccination. TCRdb re-called the 5' RACE reads through MiXCR, storing one row per CDR3 protein. The repertoire includes a few hundred thousand distinct CDR3 sequences, around 10% of them detected once, and around 18% sits in the top ten. Source: PBMCs, taken on the day of the first yellow fever vaccination. The receptor set was obtained from a man younger than 35 who received the YFV17D yellow fever vaccine.

The chain carries TRBV6-2 or TRBV6-3 and TRBJ2-3; 9 bases are shared with TRBD2. The CDR3 totals 16 residues. Trimming at V came to 2 bases and at J to 2 bases, leaving 5 bases not matched to a gene. Germline CDR1 MNHEY, CDR2 SVGEGT. The CDR3 reads CASSYRLAGITDTQYF. The DNA for the CDR3 is TGTGCCAGCAGTTACCGGCTAGCGGGGATCACAGATACGCAGTATTTT.

The chain couples TRBV20-1 to TRBJ2-7, with D unresolved. Per germline, CDR1 DFQATT and CDR2 SNEGSKA (reference sequence). The CDR3 totals 13 residues. Trimming took 6 bases from V and 0 from J, leaving 12 bases between them. CDR3 bases: TGCAGTGCCACGGGTAGTAGCTCCTACGAGCAGTACTTC. Its translation is CSATGSSSYEQYF.

The chain has TRBV7-9 and TRBJ2-7, with 7 bases that match TRBD2. Unmatched junction bases numbered 6, after V lost 5 bases and J lost 2 bases. Germline loops: CDR1 SEHNR, CDR2 FQNEAQ (reference sequence). This CDR3 has 14 amino acids. In DNA form, the CDR3 reads TGTGCCAGCAGCCCACGCGGGGGTCCCTACGAGCAGTACTTC. This codes for CASSPRGGPYEQYF.

The chain links TRBV27 to TRBJ2-3, with D hard to call. V lost 0 bases and J lost 1, with 8 bases in between. The CDR3 totals 15 residues. Per the germline V gene, CDR1 is MNHEY and CDR2 is SMNVEV (reference sequence). CDR3 amino acids: CASSLSTFRTDTQYF. CDR3 nucleotides: TGTGCCAGCAGTTTATCGACGTTTCGCACAGATACGCAGTATTTT.

This clonotype was counted between two and nine times. The rearrangement links TRBV4-1 to TRBJ2-7; perhaps TRBD2 as D (5 bases). CDR1 is MGHRA and CDR2 is YSYEKL in the germline V gene. CDR3 length: 17 residues. V lost 1 base to trimming and J lost 1 base, with 17 bases between them. The CDR3 is CASSQVQEGVGSYEQYV. As DNA, the CDR3 is TGCGCCAGCAGCCAAGTCCAAGAGGGTGTGGGGTCCTACGAGCAGTACGTC.

CDR3 DNA: TGTGCCAGCACCGGGACACTGCCCAACTATGGCTACACCTTC. The encoded protein is CASTGTLPNYGYTF. V gene TRBV7-9 combines with J gene TRBJ1-2; possible D gene TRBD1, 6 bases. This CDR3 is 14 amino acids long. CDR1 and CDR2 (germline): SEHNR, FQNEAQ (reference sequence). V lost 7 bases and J lost 2, with 14 bases in between.

This clonotype was counted only a few times. The V and J genes are TRBV10-2 and TRBJ2-3; D unclear. Trimming stripped 7 bases from V and 1 base from J, with 9 bases between. This CDR3 is 13 amino acids long. Germline V gene lookup returns CDR1 WSHSY and CDR2 SAAADI. The CDR3 DNA reads TGCGCCAGCAAGGATCAGGGCACAGATACGCAGTATTTT. It encodes CASKDQGTDTQYF.

The chain couples TRBV5-1 to TRBJ2-2; D gene ambiguous. The CDR3 has 16 residues. V was shortened by 0 bases and J by 2 bases, with 11 bases between the two germline ends. Germline V gives CDR1 SGHRS, CDR2 YFSETQ. The CDR3 DNA reads TGCGCCAGCAGCTTGGGGGTAGCCCAAAACACCGGGGAGCTGTTTTTT. Its translation is CASSLGVAQNTGELFF.

This clonotype was observed a few times. The chain employs TRBV7-9 and TRBJ1-5; D is ambiguous. Germline values: CDR1 SEHNR, CDR2 FQNEAQ (reference sequence). Trimming cost V 7 bases and J 4 bases, with 17 bases left between them. This CDR3 is built from 15 residues. The CDR3 DNA is TGTGCCAGCACGACGGACGGGGATTTTAATCAGCCCCAGCATTTT. This gives the protein CASTTDGDFNQPQHF. Looking up the rest from reference TRBV7-9 and TRBJ1-5 gives the full variable domain: DTGVSQNPRHKITKRGQNVTFRCDPISEHNRLYWYRQTLGQGPEFLTYFQNEAQLEKSRLLSDRFSAERPKGSFSTLEIQRTEQGDSAMYLCASTTDGDFNQPQHFGDGTRLSIL.

This clonotype was observed a handful of times. The V gene is TRBV5-1, the J gene TRBJ2-1; TRBD1 agrees at 11 bases. The CDR3 is 14 residues long. Germline loops: CDR1 SGHRS, CDR2 YFSETQ. J was trimmed by 6 bases and V by 9 bases; bases with no gene match: 8. The CDR3 is CATRTGTGGNEQFF. In DNA, the CDR3 is TGCGCCACTAGAACCGGGACAGGGGGCAATGAGCAGTTCTTC.

The V call is TRBV4-3, the J call TRBJ2-3; D is perhaps TRBD2 (5 bases). This CDR3 has 17 residues. Trimming took off 0 bases at V and 0 bases at J, with 13 bases between the two ends. In germline, CDR1 is LGHNA, CDR2 YSLEER. In DNA form, the CDR3 reads TGCGCCAGCAGCCAAGAAGTCCTAGCCACTAGCACAGATACGCAGTATTTT. Translated: CASSQEVLATSTDTQYF.

This clonotype was counted between two and nine times. This CDR3 reads CASSTRGAATNEKLFF. CDR3 DNA sequence: TGTGCCAGCAGTACGCGGGGGGCTGCAACTAATGAAAAACTGTTTTTT. This chain joins TRBV6-1 and TRBJ1-4, with a possible D match to TRBD1 (6 bases). CDR3 length: 16 residues. The ends were cut back, 5 bases at V and 0 bases at J, with 13 bases in the middle. Germline CDR1 reads MNHNS; CDR2 reads SASEGT.

This clonotype was seen at least ten times. In nucleotides, the CDR3 is TGTGCCAGCAGCTACAGGGCAGAGCAGTTCTTC. Translation: CASSYRAEQFF. The chain uses TRBV5-4 and TRBJ2-1; D may be TRBD1 (6 bases). In germline, CDR1 is SGHNT, CDR2 YYREEE (reference sequence). V dropped 3 bases and J dropped 10 bases, with 8 bases sitting between them. There are 11 residues in the CDR3.

This chain joins TRBV4-3 and TRBJ2-3; perhaps D is TRBD1 or TRBD2 (5 bases each). Trimming cost V 4 bases and J 8 bases, with 22 bases left between them. The length of the CDR3 is 16 residues. Germline V gene lookup returns CDR1 LGHNA and CDR2 YSLEER. The CDR3 DNA reads TGCGCCAGCAGCCCGGGGCCGGCTCGAGGGGACCTTACGCAGTATTTT. Its translation: CASSPGPARGDLTQYF.

This clonotype was counted a few times. This CDR3 is CASSLTLITGELFF. Here the CDR3 DNA reads TGTGCCAGCAGTTTAACCCTAATAACCGGGGAGCTGTTTTTT. The chain recombines TRBV28 with TRBJ2-2; D is unclear. This CDR3 region has 14 residues. V was trimmed by 2 bases and J by 5 bases, leaving 9 bases between them. Per germline, CDR1 MDHEN and CDR2 SYDVKM.

This clonotype has just a few counts. This sequence joins TRBV7-2 and TRBJ1-4, with D unclear. Trimming shortened V by 2 bases and J by 8 bases, and 9 bases separated the two germline ends. Germline lookup yields CDR1 SGHTA and CDR2 FQGNSA. The CDR3 has 13 amino acids. The CDR3 nucleotides are TGTGCCAGCAGCTTAAATCCATACGAAAAACTGTTTTTT. It encodes CASSLNPYEKLFF.

V is TRBV7-3 and J is TRBJ2-2; D is undetermined. V was shortened by 5 bases and J by 0 bases, with 10 bases between the two germline ends. Looked up from germline, CDR1 is SGHTA and CDR2 is FQGTGA. The CDR3 length is 15 residues. The chain's CDR3 is CASSGFSANTGELFF. The CDR3 DNA follows: TGTGCCAGCAGCGGGTTTTCCGCGAACACCGGGGAGCTGTTTTTT.

This clonotype appeared a few times. V and J are TRBV7-2 and TRBJ1-1, with D possibly matching TRBD1 (5 bases). Trimming stripped 5 bases from V and 1 base from J, with 14 bases between. The CDR3 consists of 15 residues. Germline assignment: CDR1 SGHTA and CDR2 FQGNSA. The CDR3 is CASSPFGDWNTEAFF. The CDR3 DNA reads as TGTGCCAGCAGCCCGTTCGGGGACTGGAACACTGAAGCTTTCTTT.

This clonotype has only a few counts. The gene calls are TRBV27 and TRBJ2-2; possibly TRBD1 for D (6 bases). V gave up 5 bases and J gave up 5 bases, with 12 bases separating them. CDR1 and CDR2 (germline): MNHEY, SMNVEV (reference sequence). The CDR3 spans 14 residues. DNA of the CDR3: TGTGCCAGCAGTCCCCGGACAGAAACCGGGGAGCTGTTTTTT. Its translation is CASSPRTETGELFF.

This clonotype was seen only a few times. V gene TRBV5-1 combines with J gene TRBJ2-1; D is perhaps TRBD2 (6 bases). This CDR3 comprises 15 residues. The germline V gene encodes CDR1 SGHRS and CDR2 YFSETQ. Trimming stripped 5 bases from V and 3 bases from J, with 15 bases between. The CDR3 loop reads CASRGDGGLYNEQFF. DNA for the CDR3: TGCGCCAGCAGGGGGGACGGGGGACTCTACAATGAGCAGTTCTTC.

This clonotype was counted between two and nine times. The rearrangement links TRBV7-2 to TRBJ2-7, with D perhaps matching TRBD1 (6 bases). V lost 2 bases, J lost 3 bases, and 11 bases lay in between. CDR1 and CDR2 (germline): SGHTA, FQGNSA. The CDR3 is 14 residues long. CDR3 region: CASSLSRGNYEQYF. In nucleotides, the CDR3 is TGTGCCAGCAGCTTATCCAGGGGCAACTACGAGCAGTACTTC.

The chain joins TRBV5-6 to TRBJ2-7; the D is unclear. Germline assignment: CDR1 SGHDT and CDR2 YYEEEE. The CDR3 is 13 residues long. V lost 4 bases and J 3 bases, leaving 11 bases between the germline ends. The CDR3 is CASSRSSHYEQYF. In DNA form, the CDR3 reads TGTGCCAGCAGCCGGAGTTCCCACTACGAGCAGTACTTC.

This clonotype was recorded many times. The rearrangement links TRBV9 to TRBJ1-2, with 7 bases fitting TRBD1. V dropped 3 bases and J dropped 5; count of bases not matched to a gene: 10. This CDR3 has 15 residues. CDR1 is SGDLS and CDR2 is YYNGEE in the germline V gene. The CDR3 loop is CASSEHGTGAYGYTF. DNA for the CDR3: TGTGCCAGCAGCGAACACGGAACAGGGGCATATGGCTACACCTTC.